This entry concerns a single T cell receptor (beta chain). This record belongs to a study of control samples from healthy donors and cancer patients. This CDR3 comprises 14 residues. The V end was cut by 2 bases, the J end by 3 bases, with 10 bases between. The V gene's germline CDR1 is SGHAT and CDR2 FQDESV (reference sequence). Some clones are missing from TCRdb's copy, which holds only in-frame ones; the method was immunoSEQ multiplex PCR. The data hold tens of thousands of clones, with 87% observed a single time. This chain joins TRBV11-1 and TRBJ1-2; D is unclear. Sequenced material: PBMCs. The TCR comes from a man in his sixties with head and neck cancer. The CDR3, as DNA: TGTGCCAGCAGCTTAACGACAACCGACTATGGCTACACCTTC. Translated, it gives CASSLTTTDYGYTF.